This T cell receptor (beta chain) came from a study of shared clonotypes between healthy human individuals. This table comes from immunoSEQ multiplex PCR, and its TCRdb copy is limited to in-frame clones, with some not included. The top ten clones hold around 0.13% of a sample with some 2.1 million clones, approximately 95% of them seen once. This CDR3 spans 14 amino acids. Germline values: CDR1 SGHVS, CDR2 FQNEAQ. The ends were cut back, 2 bases at V and 0 bases at J, with 7 bases in the middle. This sequence was found in a man aged 18 to 29 in good health. The sample comprised naive CD4+ T cells sorted from blood. Regarding subset: CD45RA+ positively selected. The chain uses TRBV7-8 and TRBJ1-2; the D gene is possibly TRBD1 (5 bases). The CDR3 DNA is TGTGCCAGCAGCTTAACAGGAGCTAACTATGGCTACACCTTC. Amino acid sequence: CASSLTGANYGYTF.